This TCR beta chain emerged from a study of blood T cells in healthy people across ages. In the study overall: Through template switching, about one barcoded beta molecule was captured per two T cells, as measured in model experiments. Findings and limits, study-wide: Per-million-T-cell TCR beta diversity fell roughly linearly with age. Naive T cell percentage showed a strong correlation with the diversity of TCR beta.

V was cut by 1 base and J by 4 bases, with 9 bases left in between. This CDR3 comprises 14 residues. The germline gives CDR1 LGHNA, CDR2 YSLEER. The authors ran a second PCR of about 6 to 11 cycles using a sample-barcoded 5' primer and a J-beta primer mix. There were at least 3 million CDR3-containing paired-end reads obtained from each sample. TCRdb used MiXCR to reprocess the 5' RACE reads, holding one entry per CDR3 protein. The data show roughly 1,800,000 distinct CDR3 sequences, around 50% seen once. This clonotype was counted only a few times. Antigen: not known. The V gene is TRBV4-3, the J gene TRBJ2-3, with D hard to call. This receptor was obtained from a woman aged 35 to 49 in good health. Sequenced: blood. This CDR3 is CASSQAVGPDTQYF. CDR3 bases: TGCGCCAGCAGCCAAGCCGTGGGCCCAGATACGCAGTATTTT.